This TCR beta chain was identified in a study of spatial heterogeneity in lung cancer. Study overall: A consistent excess of beta-chain over alpha-chain sequences was detected. Counts of TCR transcripts in tumor regions correlated strongly with a matched bulk RNA-seq T cell module score.

From the 5' RACE reads, TCRdb called clonotypes with MiXCR, one entry per CDR3 protein. The data hold 7,000 to 9,500 distinct CDR3 sequences, with approximately 5% observed a single time. Broader study findings: The study found that expanded intratumoral alpha and beta TCR counts tracked tumor mutation counts.

Germline CDR1 KGHSH, CDR2 LQKENI. Trimming removed 3 bases from V and 8 bases from J, with 6 bases in between. This CDR3 comprises 11 residues. Described time point: sample taken at primary tumor resection. From tumor, nontumor lung or frozen PBMC, whole RNA was taken unsorted for sequencing. This clonotype was counted many times. Its matching antigen is unknown. This specimen consisted of lung tumor tissue, obtained at surgery. This receptor was taken from a female donor with early-stage non-small cell lung cancer. The chain couples TRBV18 to TRBJ2-3; D gene unclear. This CDR3 is CASSPDGTQYF. Here the CDR3 DNA reads TGTGCCAGCTCACCGGATGGTACGCAGTATTTT.